The entry that follows covers one TCR beta chain sequence. Its antigen is currently unknown. Germline CDR1 and CDR2: MNHEY and SVGEGT. V lost 8 bases, J lost 8 bases, and 9 bases stayed unmatched. The length of the CDR3 is 13 residues. The data belong to a study of T cell repertoires in cytomegalovirus infection. TCRdb independently ran MiXCR on the reads; one entry per CDR3 protein. The repertoire has about 830,000 distinct CDR3 sequences, around a third of them found once; the top ten carry approximately 13%. Study findings and constraints: Cumulative frequency (of public TCR beta family members) identified carriers of CMV plus the relevant HLA.

The chain employs TRBV6-2 or TRBV6-3 and TRBJ1-5, with TRBD1 matching over 7 bases. Sequenced here: cultured CD8+ T cells from PBMCs, sampled from culture after CMV antigen stimulation. The source of this sequence is a human donor in good health (CMV status not recorded). Some clones in this sample may be carry-over from other donors' samples. CDR3 nucleotides: TGTGCCAGCCTACTTCACAGGGGCGAGCCCCAGCATTTT. It encodes CASLLHRGEPQHF.